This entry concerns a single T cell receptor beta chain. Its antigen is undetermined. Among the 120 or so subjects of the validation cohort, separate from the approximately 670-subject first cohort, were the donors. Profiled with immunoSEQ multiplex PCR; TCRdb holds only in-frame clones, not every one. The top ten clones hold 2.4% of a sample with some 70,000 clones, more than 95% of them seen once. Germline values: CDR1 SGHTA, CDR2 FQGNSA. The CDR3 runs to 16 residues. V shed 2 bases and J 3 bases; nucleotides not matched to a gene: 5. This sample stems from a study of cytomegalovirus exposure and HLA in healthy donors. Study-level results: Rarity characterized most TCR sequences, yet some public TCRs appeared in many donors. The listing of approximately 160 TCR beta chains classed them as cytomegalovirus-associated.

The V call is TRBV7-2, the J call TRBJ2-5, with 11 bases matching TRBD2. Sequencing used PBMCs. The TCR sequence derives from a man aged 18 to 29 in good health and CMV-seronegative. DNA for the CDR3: TGTGCCAGCAGCTTAAGTAGCGGGAGGGCCGAAGAGACCCAGTACTTC. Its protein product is CASSLSSGRAEETQYF.